This passage covers 9 T cell receptor beta chains from one sample sequenced in a study of T cell repertoires in cytomegalovirus infection. These receptors' targets are unknown. TCRdb re-derived calls from the reads in MiXCR, one entry per CDR3 protein. The data show about a million distinct CDR3 sequences, about a third seen once. This specimen consisted of cultured CD8+ T cells from PBMCs, obtained from culture after CMV antigen stimulation. The receptors stem from a human donor in good health (CMV status not recorded). Some clones in this sample may be carry-over from other donors' samples.

As for this clonotype: This clone may be a read error of a much larger clone one base away. This chain links TRBV19 with TRBJ1-1; D unresolved. In germline, CDR1 is LNHDA, CDR2 SQIVND (reference sequence). This CDR3 contains 13 residues. In DNA form, the CDR3 reads TGTGCCAGTAGTATCGGCGGATACACTGAAGCTCTCTTT. Protein product: CASSIGGYTEALF.

This clonotype was recorded a few times. This chain joins TRBV4-2 and TRBJ2-1; D may be TRBD2 (6 bases). Germline V gene lookup returns CDR1 LGHNA and CDR2 YNFKEQ. This CDR3 comprises 12 residues. V was trimmed by 8 bases and J by 9 bases, leaving 14 bases between them. In nucleotides, the CDR3 is TGTGCCAGCCTAAGCGGGTTAGGTGAGCAGTTCTTC. It yields the protein CASLSGLGEQFF.

This chain joins TRBV6-1 and TRBJ2-7; D is undetermined. Germline CDR1 and CDR2: MNHNS and SASEGT. Trimming left V 6 bases short and J 3 bases short, with 12 bases between. The CDR3 consists of 13 residues. The CDR3 region is CASSPRRSYEQYV. The CDR3, as DNA: TGTGCCAGCAGCCCCCGGAGAAGCTACGAGCAGTACGTC.

The CDR3 protein is CASKRGQTQYF. The CDR3 DNA reads TGTGCCAGCAAAAGGGGGCAGACCCAGTACTTC. The rearrangement links TRBV27 to TRBJ2-5, with TRBD1 matching over 7 bases. V lost 7 bases to trimming and J lost 6 bases; unmatched junction nucleotides: 2. This CDR3 is 11 amino acids long. In germline, CDR1 is MNHEY, CDR2 SMNVEV (reference sequence).

There are a few counts of this clonotype. The CDR3 DNA reads TGTGCCAGCAGCACGCCCGACCTGGGGATCACTGAAGCTTTCTTT. It codes for CASSTPDLGITEAFF. The V gene is TRBV7-9, the J gene TRBJ1-1; D is unresolved. V was cut by 5 bases and J by 4 bases, with 17 bases left in between. Germline loops: CDR1 SEHNR, CDR2 FQNEAQ (reference sequence). This CDR3 has 15 amino acids.

In its sample, this clonotype was seen a few times. The chain is built from TRBV6-2 or TRBV6-3 and TRBJ1-1, with 7 bases identical to TRBD1. The V and J ends lost 2 bases and 0 bases, in that order; junction bases with no gene match: 6. The germline V gene has CDR1 MNHEY and CDR2 SVGEGT. There are 16 residues in the CDR3. CDR3 in DNA: TGTGCCAGCAGTTACCCAATCGACAGGGTGAACACTGAAGCTTTCTTT. Translated: CASSYPIDRVNTEAFF.

Details on this clonotype: This may arise from a read error, as a much more abundant clone is one base away. The chain has TRBV7-2 and TRBJ2-2; the D gene is possibly TRBD1 (6 bases). CDR1 and CDR2 (germline): SGHTA, FQGNSA. The CDR3 contains 17 residues. Written as DNA, the CDR3 is TGTGCCAGCACCCTTGGGAAAGGGACAACGAACACCGGGGAGCTGCTTTTT. Its translation is CASTLGKGTTNTGELLF.

V is TRBV11-2 and J is TRBJ1-3; D remains ambiguous. The germline CDR1 and CDR2 sequences are SGHAT and FQNNGV. The CDR3 covers 15 residues. V lost 0 bases and J 0 bases, leaving 6 bases between the germline ends. The CDR3 here is CASSLDRASGNTIYF. CDR3 sequence (DNA): TGTGCCAGCAGCTTAGATCGGGCCTCTGGAAACACCATATATTTT.

The CDR3 DNA follows: TGTGCCAGCAGTTTAGGGTTAGCGGGGGGTGCGGACTCCTACGAGCAGTACTTC. Its protein is CASSLGLAGGADSYEQYF. The chain is built from TRBV12-3 or TRBV12-4 and TRBJ2-7; 10 nucleotides line up with TRBD2. The V segment lost 1 base and the J segment 0 bases; nucleotides outside the gene matches: 9. The CDR3 has 18 residues.